A selection of T cell receptor beta chains follows, all from one sample in a study of blood T cell repertoires in COVID-19. The data were produced by immunoSEQ multiplex PCR, yet TCRdb's version contains in-frame clones alone and is incomplete. The table includes 150,000 to 200,000 clones, more than 75% detected once. Sequencing was performed on peripheral blood. The receptors originated from a man in his forties or fifties with acute or convalescent COVID-19. Each CDR3 is given with its conserved first and last residue. A D gene is named only where the DNA matches it firmly. The size entry is marked missing in some rows and otherwise reads once, few, many or a size class.

V gene	J gene	D gene	clone size	CDR3 DNA	CDR3 protein
TRBV28	TRBJ1-6	TRBD1	-	TGTGCCAGCAGTTCTAGGGACAGGGTACCTTCACCCCTCCACTTT	CASSSRDRVPSPLHF
TRBV7-2	TRBJ1-5	TRBD1	few	TGTGCCAGCAGCTTAAGCGACAGGGGGTATCAGCCCCAGCATTTT	CASSLSDRGYQPQHF
TRBV27	TRBJ1-2	-	-	TGTGCCACCCGGGGGGGGGAGGCCCTTAGAGGCTACACCTTC	CATRGGEALRGYTF
TRBV6-1	TRBJ1-6	-	few	TGTGCCAGCAGGGAAGGAGCGGTAAGCTCCTATAATTCACCCCTCCACTTT	CASREGAVSSYNSPLHF
TRBV7-9	TRBJ2-7	-	once	TGTGCCAGCAGCTTAGGATCAGAAGAGCAGTACTTC	CASSLGSEEQYF
TRBV6-5	TRBJ2-3	TRBD2	-	TGTGCCAGCAGGCCCGGGGGGAGCACAGATACGCAGTATTTT	CASRPGGSTDTQYF
TRBV6-5	TRBJ1-5	-	-	TGTGCCAGCAGTTACCCCAGGGAAATAAGTCAGCCCCAGCATTTT	CASSYPREISQPQHF
TRBV19	TRBJ2-7	TRBD1	-	TGTGCCAGTAGTGTGGGAGGACAGGGTGTGGACGAGCAGTACTTC	CASSVGGQGVDEQYF
TRBV19	TRBJ1-5	-	-	TGTGCCAGTAGCGGACGGGATGACGGGAATCAGCCCCAGCATTTT	CASSGRDDGNQPQHF
TRBV13	TRBJ1-5	TRBD1	-	TGTGCCAGCAGCTACCGGGACAGGGGTCACCAGCCCCAGCATTTT	CASSYRDRGHQPQHF
TRBV4-3	TRBJ2-7	TRBD1	-	TGCGCCAGCAGCCAGGACAGGTTTGGGTACGAGCAGTACTTC	CASSQDRFGYEQYF
TRBV4-1	TRBJ2-7	-	-	TGCGCCAGCAGCCAAGACCTAGTCTCCTACGAGCAGTACTTC	CASSQDLVSYEQYF
TRBV7-9	TRBJ2-5	TRBD1	-	TGTGCCAGCAGCTTAGGGACAGGGGGCCAAGAGACCCAGTACTTC	CASSLGTGGQETQYF
TRBV18	TRBJ1-1	-	-	TGTGCCAGCTCACCACCGGACGGCTGGACAACTGAAGCTTTCTTT	CASSPPDGWTTEAFF
TRBV4-2	TRBJ1-1	-	-	TGTGCCAGCAGCCGGATCAAAGGGGGGAACACTGAAGCTTTCTTT	CASSRIKGGNTEAFF
TRBV9	TRBJ1-6	-	-	TGTGCCAGCAGCGATACCGGGAGTTATAATTCACCCCTCCACTTT	CASSDTGSYNSPLHF
TRBV5-5	TRBJ2-7	-	-	TGTGCCAGCAGCTTGGGACAGTTCTCCTACGAGCAGTACTTC	CASSLGQFSYEQYF
TRBV7-9	TRBJ1-2	TRBD1	-	TGTGCCAGCAGCTTTATGGGACAGGGTTTTTATGGCTACACCTTC	CASSFMGQGFYGYTF
TRBV28	TRBJ1-2	TRBD1	-	TGTGCCAGCAGTTTTAGCCAGGGGGGTATCTATGGCTACACCTTC	CASSFSQGGIYGYTF
TRBV5-1	TRBJ1-2	-	once	TGCGCCAGCAGCTTGAGTTGGGCACCACCTCGGGGCTATGGCTACACCTTC	CASSLSWAPPRGYGYTF
TRBV11-2	TRBJ1-1	-	-	TGTGCCAGCAGTCGGCGGACAGACACTGAAGCTTTCTTT	CASSRRTDTEAFF
TRBV6-4	TRBJ2-7	TRBD1	-	TGTGCCAGCAGTGACTCGATCGAGGGACAGGGCTTAGACCCCTACGAGCAGTACTTC	CASSDSIEGQGLDPYEQYF
TRBV7-2	TRBJ2-2	TRBD1	-	TGTGCCAGCCTACGGGACAGGGGAACCGGGGAGCTGTTTTTT	CASLRDRGTGELFF
TRBV3-1/TRBV3-2	TRBJ2-5	-	-	TGTGCCAGCAGCCAAGATGGGAGGTTGTGGGCCCAGTACTTC	CASSQDGRLWAQYF
TRBV6-4	TRBJ2-2	TRBD1	once	TGTGCCAGCAAACCGGGACAGGGGAACACCGGGGAGCTGTTTTTT	CASKPGQGNTGELFF
TRBV18	TRBJ2-5	-	-	TGTGCCAGCTCACCACCGGGGGGAGGAGAGACCCAGTACTTC	CASSPPGGGETQYF
TRBV9	TRBJ1-4	-	-	TGTGCCAGCAGCACCGCGGAACGCAATGAAAAACTGTTTTTT	CASSTAERNEKLFF
TRBV10-3	TRBJ2-5	TRBD2	-	TGTGCCATCAGTGAGTCGACTAGCGGGGCCCAGTCCCAGTACTTC	CAISESTSGAQSQYF
TRBV5-4	TRBJ2-7	-	-	TGTGCCAGCAGCTCAGACAGCAGCTCCTACGAGCAGTACTTC	CASSSDSSSYEQYF
TRBV9	TRBJ1-6	-	-	TGTGCCAGCAGCGTGTCGACAGATACACCCCTCCACTTT	CASSVSTDTPLHF
TRBV2	TRBJ2-1	-	-	TGTGCCAGCAGTTCTCGGGACTGGGCCAATGAGCAGTTCTTC	CASSSRDWANEQFF
TRBV18	TRBJ1-1	-	once	TGTGCCAGCTCCCGCAACGGGGGGGACACTGAAGCTTTCTTT	CASSRNGGDTEAFF
TRBV4-1	TRBJ2-7	TRBD1	-	TGCGCCAGCAGCCAAGCAGCACAGGGGCGCGAGCAGTACTTC	CASSQAAQGREQYF
TRBV5-1	TRBJ1-4	-	-	TGCGCCAGCAGCTTATCAGGGGTCGGAGAAAAACTGTTTTTT	CASSLSGVGEKLFF
TRBV6-2/TRBV6-3	TRBJ2-2	TRBD2	-	TGTGCCAGCAGTAGACTCAGGCGGGGGAGGAACACCGGGGAGCTGTTTTTT	CASSRLRRGRNTGELFF
TRBV5-6	TRBJ2-5	TRBD2	-	TGTGCCAGCAGCCCGGGTAGGCGGGGGGGCCGTGGGGAGACCCAGTACTTC	CASSPGRRGGRGETQYF
TRBV30	TRBJ1-5	-	-	TGTGCCTGGAGTCGGGACAACAATCAGCCCCAGCATTTT	CAWSRDNNQPQHF
TRBV10-3	TRBJ2-2	-	-	TGTGCCATCAGTGAGATATCTCGAGGGACCGGGGAGCTGTTTTTT	CAISEISRGTGELFF
TRBV4-1	TRBJ1-2	-	-	TGCGCCAGCAGCCAAGATCCCGAACGGGACTATGGCTACACCTTC	CASSQDPERDYGYTF
TRBV5-6	TRBJ2-5	TRBD2	-	TGTGCCAGCAGCTTGGTAGGGCGTCGGGGGGGCGATGCGAAGACCCAGTACTTC	CASSLVGRRGGDAKTQYF
TRBV5-1	TRBJ2-3	TRBD2	-	TGCGCCAGCAGGACTAGCGGGAACACAGATACGCAGTATTTT	CASRTSGNTDTQYF
TRBV18	TRBJ2-1	-	once	TGTGCCAGCTCTTTAGGACAGCCTTCCTACAATGAGCAGTTCTTC	CASSLGQPSYNEQFF
TRBV20-1	TRBJ1-6	-	-	TGCAGTGCTAGTGATACTCGCCTAGTGAATTCACCCCTCCACTTT	CSASDTRLVNSPLHF
TRBV7-9	TRBJ2-7	TRBD1	once	TGTGCCAGCAGCTTAGGGGCAGGGGGCATATACGAGCAGTACTTC	CASSLGAGGIYEQYF
TRBV5-1	TRBJ2-3	TRBD2	-	TGCGCCAGCAGCTCAGCGGGGGGAAGTGCAGATACGCAGTATTTT	CASSSAGGSADTQYF
TRBV28	TRBJ2-1	-	-	TGTGCCAGCAGTTCGGGGGGCTCGCTTTGGAATGAGCAGTTCTTC	CASSSGGSLWNEQFF
TRBV21-1	TRBJ1-5	-	-	TGTGCCAGCAGCAAAGTGAGCCCTTTGAGCAATCAGCCCCAGCATTTT	CASSKVSPLSNQPQHF
TRBV11-2	TRBJ1-1	-	-	TGTGCCAGCAGCTTAGGAGGGTTTAGTGGCACTGAAGCTTTCTTT	CASSLGGFSGTEAFF
TRBV4-2	TRBJ2-5	-	-	TGTGCCAGCAGCCCGTCAGGGGGGTTGTACCAAGAGACCCAGTACTTC	CASSPSGGLYQETQYF
TRBV29-1	TRBJ2-3	TRBD2	-	TGCAGCGTGAAAGGACTAGGAAACACAGATACGCAGTATTTT	CSVKGLGNTDTQYF
TRBV6-2/TRBV6-3	TRBJ1-1	-	-	TGTGCCAGCAGTCACGGGGCTGAAGCTTTCTTT	CASSHGAEAFF
TRBV7-3	TRBJ1-1	-	-	TGTGCCAGCAGCTTAGGTTCCGGGTACACTGAAGCTTTCTTT	CASSLGSGYTEAFF
TRBV5-1	TRBJ2-7	TRBD2	-	TGCGCCAGCAGCATGGCGGGGGACCCAAGCTCCTACGAGCAGTACTTC	CASSMAGDPSSYEQYF
TRBV5-5	TRBJ1-2	TRBD1	few	TGTGCCAGCAGCCACACAGGGGGTAACTATGGCTACACCTTC	CASSHTGGNYGYTF
TRBV13	TRBJ2-5	TRBD2	-	TGTGCCAGCAGCCTGGGGACTAGCGGAGTGGAGACCCAGTACTTC	CASSLGTSGVETQYF
TRBV18	TRBJ1-2	TRBD1	few	TGTGCCAGCTCACCGGACAGGGACTATGGCTACACCTTC	CASSPDRDYGYTF
TRBV27	TRBJ1-4	TRBD1	-	TGTGCCAGCAGTCCCTCAAGGGACAGGGCTTCGAGTGAACTGTTTTTT	CASSPSRDRASSELFF
TRBV30	TRBJ1-1	-	-	TGTGCCTGGAGTATGGGGAGAATCACTGAAGCTTTCTTT	CAWSMGRITEAFF
TRBV2	TRBJ1-5	TRBD1	-	TGTGCCAGCAGTGACGACAGGGCCCAGCCCCAGCATTTT	CASSDDRAQPQHF
TRBV13	TRBJ1-3	-	-	TGTGCCAGCAGCTTGATTAAGGGGCTCTCTGGAAACACCATATATTTT	CASSLIKGLSGNTIYF